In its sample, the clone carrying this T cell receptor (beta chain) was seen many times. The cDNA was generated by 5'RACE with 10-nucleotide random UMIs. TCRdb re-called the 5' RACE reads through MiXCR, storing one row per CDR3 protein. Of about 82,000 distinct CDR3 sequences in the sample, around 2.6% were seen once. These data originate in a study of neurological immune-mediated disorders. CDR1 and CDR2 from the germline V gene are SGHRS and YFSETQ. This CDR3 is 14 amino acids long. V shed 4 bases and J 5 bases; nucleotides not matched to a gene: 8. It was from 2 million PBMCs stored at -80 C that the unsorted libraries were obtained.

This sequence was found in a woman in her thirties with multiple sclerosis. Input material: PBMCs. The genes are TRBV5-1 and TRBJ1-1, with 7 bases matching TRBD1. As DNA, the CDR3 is TGCGCCAGCAGCCAGGGGGACGGCGGAACTGAAGCTTTCTTT. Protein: CASSQGDGGTEAFF.